This TCR beta chain was sequenced in a study of spatial heterogeneity in lung cancer. Study background: Mean representation of each unique TCR and UMI combination in the raw reads exceeded 8.5 occurrences. The study, taken as a whole, reports: The number of expanded tumor alpha and beta chains correlated with mutation number.

Germline loops: CDR1 MNHEY, CDR2 SVGAGI. V was trimmed by 5 bases and J by 1 base, leaving 18 bases between them. The CDR3 is 17 residues long. There are many counts of this clonotype. The target antigen is unknown. TCR cDNA molecules were tagged individually, and each one carried a unique molecular identifier. One entry per CDR3 protein results from TCRdb running MiXCR on the 5' RACE reads. The profile shows approximately 94,000 distinct CDR3 sequences, approximately 4.4% of them singletons. Time point defined: sample taken at primary tumor resection. The donors comprised some 78 untreated early-stage non-small cell lung cancer patients. Extraction of whole RNA from tumor, nontumor lung or frozen PBMC preceded unsorted sequencing.

Sample: lung tumor tissue, taken at surgery. This sequence joins TRBV6-5 and TRBJ1-5, with a possible D match to TRBD1 (6 bases). This clonotype was sampled from a male donor with early-stage non-small cell lung cancer. CDR3 residues: CASSNAHTGKSNQPQHF. The CDR3 nucleotides are TGTGCCAGCAGTAACGCCCATACAGGGAAAAGCAATCAGCCCCAGCATTTT.